The next 14 T cell receptor beta chains were all read from a single sample in a study of shared clonotypes between healthy human individuals. TCRdb's copy holds only in-frame clones and misses some; the assay was immunoSEQ multiplex PCR. The top ten hold around 1.5% of the sample, which has about 960,000 clones, 70% to 85% seen once. Sample: memory CD4+ T cells sorted from blood. Indicated subset: CD45RA-negative fraction. These receptors came from a man aged 18 to 30 in good health.

The chain recombines TRBV7-2 with TRBJ2-7; 8 bases are a match to TRBD2. This CDR3 has 14 residues. CDR1 and CDR2 (germline): SGHTA, FQGNSA. J lost 2 bases, V lost 6 bases, and 6 bases had no gene match. CDR3 residues: CASRPGLGAYEQYF. In nucleotides, the CDR3 is TGTGCCAGCAGACCGGGACTAGGGGCCTACGAGCAGTACTTC.

This sequence joins TRBV5-1 and TRBJ1-5; D unresolved. Between the trimmed V and J ends, which lost 0 bases and 2 bases, there was a span of 12 bases. This CDR3 has 16 residues. Germline V gene data show CDR1 as SGHRS and CDR2 as YFSETQ. The CDR3 loop reads CASSLGGLAGNQPQHF. In nucleotides, the CDR3 is TGCGCCAGCAGCTTGGGGGGTCTTGCCGGCAATCAGCCCCAGCATTTT.

The chain employs TRBV11-1 and TRBJ2-1; 8 bases align to TRBD1. V lost 5 bases to trimming and J lost 0 bases; unmatched junction nucleotides: 6. The CDR3 has 16 residues. Germline values: CDR1 SGHAT, CDR2 FQDESV (reference sequence). The CDR3 region is CASSTGQGSSYNEQFF. Written as DNA, the CDR3 is TGTGCCAGCAGCACAGGACAGGGCAGCTCCTACAATGAGCAGTTCTTC.

The CDR3 DNA follows: TGTGCCAGCTCACCACGAGGCCACTCGAACACCGGGGAGCTGTTTTTT. The encoded protein is CASSPRGHSNTGELFF. V gene TRBV18 combines with J gene TRBJ2-2; D is undetermined. With 1 base removed from V and 0 bases from J, the gap between germline ends came to 9 bases. Per germline, CDR1 KGHSH and CDR2 LQKENI. This CDR3 contains 16 residues.

V usage is TRBV7-8 and J usage is TRBJ1-6; D possibly corresponds to TRBD1 (5 bases). Germline V lookup: CDR1 SGHVS, CDR2 FQNEAQ. The length of the CDR3 is 16 residues. Trimming stripped 1 base from V and 0 bases from J, with 7 bases between. This chain's CDR3 is CASSLGGASYNSPLHF. In nucleotides, the CDR3 is TGTGCCAGCAGCTTAGGTGGGGCCTCCTATAATTCACCCCTCCACTTT.

This clone was recorded only once. This chain joins TRBV29-1 and TRBJ2-2; D is possibly TRBD1 (6 bases). The CDR3 contains 15 residues. Trimming shortened V by 6 bases and J by 3 bases, and 17 bases separated the two germline ends. CDR1 and CDR2 from the germline V gene are SQVTM and ANQGSEA. Written as DNA, the CDR3 is TGCAGCGTCCGAGGGCAGGGGCCGTACACCGGGGAGCTGTTTTTT. The encoded protein is CSVRGQGPYTGELFF.

This clone occurred once. This chain connects TRBV25-1 to TRBJ2-1; TRBD2 aligns across 9 bases. This CDR3 is built from 16 residues. Germline V gene lookup returns CDR1 MGHDK and CDR2 SYGVNS. Losses at the gene ends were 1 base for V and 5 bases for J; bases not matched to a gene: 6. The CDR3: CASSELGIAGDNEQFF. Here the CDR3 DNA reads TGTGCCAGCAGTGAATTGGGGATAGCGGGGGACAATGAGCAGTTCTTC. Combining the CDR3 with reference TRBV25-1 and TRBJ2-1 gives the whole variable domain EADIYQTPRYLVIGTGKKITLECSQTMGHDKMYWYQQDPGMELHLIHYSYGVNSTEKGDLSSESTVSRIRTEHFPLTLESARPSHTSQYLCASSELGIAGDNEQFFGPGTRLTVL.

This chain uses TRBV30 with TRBJ2-5, with 9 positions matching TRBD2. The CDR3 consists of 15 residues. Per germline, CDR1 GTSNPN and CDR2 SVGIG (reference sequence). Unmatched junction bases numbered 9, after V lost 1 base and J lost 6 bases. CDR3 amino acids: CAWSGAGGRAKTQYF. The CDR3 DNA sequence: TGTGCCTGGAGTGGAGCTGGCGGGAGGGCGAAGACCCAGTACTTC. Complete variable domain (other parts from reference TRBV30 and TRBJ2-5): SQTIHQWPATLVQPVGSPLSLECTVEGTSNPNLYWYRQAAGRGLQLLFYSVGIGQISSEVPQNLSASRPQDRQFILSSKKLLLSDSGFYLCAWSGAGGRAKTQYFGPGTRLLVL.

The V and J genes are TRBV5-1 and TRBJ1-1; the D is unclear. Trimming cost V 7 bases and J 4 bases, with 14 bases left between them. CDR1 and CDR2 from the germline V gene are SGHRS and YFSETQ. The CDR3 loop spans 13 amino acids. CDR3 sequence: CASRTDPTTEAFF. CDR3 in DNA: TGCGCCAGCCGAACGGACCCGACCACTGAAGCTTTCTTT.

This clone was observed a few times. The chain joins TRBV2 to TRBJ2-2; D ambiguous. The V end was cut by 1 base, the J end by 4 bases, with 7 bases between. Germline CDR1 reads SNHLY; CDR2 reads FYNNEI. CDR3 length equals 14 residues. In DNA form, the CDR3 reads TGTGCCAGCAGTGAAGGCCACTTCACCGGGGAGCTGTTTTTT. Translated: CASSEGHFTGELFF. The full variable domain, with the rest looked up from reference TRBV2 and TRBJ2-2, is EPEVTQTPSHQVTQMGQEVILRCVPISNHLYFYWYRQILGQKVEFLVSFYNNEISEKSEIFDDQFSVERPDGSNFTLKIRSTKLEDSAMYFCASSEGHFTGELFFGEGSRLTVL.

The rearrangement links TRBV2 to TRBJ1-5; unclear D gene. The V gene's germline CDR1 is SNHLY and CDR2 FYNNEI. This CDR3 contains 13 residues. Between the trimmed V and J ends, which lost 7 bases and 7 bases, there was a span of 14 bases. In DNA, the CDR3 is TGTGCCAGCAATCAGTTTACGGGGCAGCCCCAGCATTTT. Its translation: CASNQFTGQPQHF.

V gene TRBV25-1 combines with J gene TRBJ2-7; 9 bases fit TRBD1. CDR3 size: 14 residues. Looked up from germline, CDR1 is MGHDK and CDR2 is SYGVNS. The junction had 8 bases not matched to a gene; V was cut back by 4 bases and J by 7 bases. For the CDR3, the DNA is TGTGCCAGCAGTGGGACTGGGACAGGGAGTGAGCAGTACTTC. This sequence encodes CASSGTGTGSEQYF.

The rearrangement joins TRBV5-6 to TRBJ2-7; 8 bases agree with TRBD1. The junction had 7 bases not matched to a gene; V was cut back by 4 bases and J by 1 base. This CDR3 has 15 residues. Germline V gene lookup returns CDR1 SGHDT and CDR2 YYEEEE. In DNA, the CDR3 is TGTGCCAGCAGCCCAGGGACAGGCGATTCCTACGAGCAGTACTTC. It yields the protein CASSPGTGDSYEQYF.

Concerning this clone: The same CDR3 arises from other DNA sequences in this sample as well. The gene calls are TRBV9 and TRBJ2-2, with D maybe TRBD2 (5 bases). V lost 2 bases, J lost 0 bases, and 8 bases lay in between. The germline V gene encodes CDR1 SGDLS and CDR2 YYNGEE. The CDR3 runs 15 residues. CDR3: CASSVTGTNTGELFF. The CDR3 region has the DNA TGTGCCAGCAGCGTCACGGGAACGAACACCGGGGAGCTGTTTTTT.